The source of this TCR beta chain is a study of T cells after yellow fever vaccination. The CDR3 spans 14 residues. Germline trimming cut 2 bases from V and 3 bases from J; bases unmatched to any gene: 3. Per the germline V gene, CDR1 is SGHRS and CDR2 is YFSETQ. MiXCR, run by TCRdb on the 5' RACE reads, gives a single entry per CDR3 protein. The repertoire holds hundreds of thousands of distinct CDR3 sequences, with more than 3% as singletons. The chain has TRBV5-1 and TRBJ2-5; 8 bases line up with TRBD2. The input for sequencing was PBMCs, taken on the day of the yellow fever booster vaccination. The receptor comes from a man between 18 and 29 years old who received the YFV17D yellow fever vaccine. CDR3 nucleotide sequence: TGCGCCAGCAGCTTAGCGGGGGCTGAAGAGACCCAGTACTTC. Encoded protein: CASSLAGAEETQYF.